The sequence of this TCR beta chain was determined in a study of blood T cells in healthy people across ages (dated by TCRdb to between 2015 and 2016). With regard to the full study: In model experiments, roughly one uniquely barcoded TCR beta cDNA molecule per two T cells was captured by template switching. Age-related changes in TCR beta repertoire diversity were measured in the study by deep sequencing normalized with unique cDNA molecular identifiers. The donors were split into four age groups: young (average about 15 years), middle-aged (around 37), aged (about 62) and long-lived (roughly 80). To avoid experimental bias, donors of different ages were distributed randomly across sequencing lanes. The study analyzed two additional independent replicas of 1 million unique cDNA reads from the same blood draw for two donors, one aged 18 to 29 and one aged 80 or older.

Library preparation was by 5' RACE. A second about 7 to 11 cycle PCR used a sample-barcoded 5' primer and a J-beta primer mix. A unique molecular identifier was introduced onto each TCR beta cDNA molecule by a template-switch 5' adaptor carrying 12 random nucleotides. Each sample yielded at least 3 million CDR3-containing paired-end reads. First-strand cDNA synthesis was performed from all RNA using the Mint cDNA synthesis kit, with priming by a TRBC-specific oligonucleotide. All cDNA was treated with uracil-DNA glycosylase and then went through a first 18-cycle PCR with the universal primers M1SS and BC2_uni_R. Per the source publication's procedure: Normalization of each sample was performed by random selection of 1 million high-quality reads, each carrying a distinct molecular identifier. Instead of being binned into consensus sequences, reads that shared molecular identifiers were thrown out. CDR3 identification, clonotype clustering and error correction used MiTCR with a Q25 quality threshold and the strictest error-elimination algorithm. A nonparametric unseen species model with Euler transformation was used to estimate a lower bound on total TCR beta diversity. The public reads were quality trimmed at Q25 with fastp and then assembled into clones with MiXCR by TCRdb, keeping productive beta chains. Each entry merges the rows of one CDR3 protein and shows their most common DNA and genes. The V and J calls follow TCRdb's processing rather than the paper's. The sample table contains 1.5 million to 2 million distinct CDR3 sequences; only one count was recorded for about two fifths of them. The ten top clones hold more than 20% of the sample.

Systemically healthy Caucasian individuals from Russia, 35 to 50 in total and aged about 6 to 95 years, were included as donors. Approximately 10 milliliters of peripheral blood were collected from each donor into EDTA-treated Vacutainer tubes. Ficoll-Paque density-gradient centrifugation was used to isolate PBMCs, with at least 6.5 million per sample. Total RNA, at least 6 micrograms per sample, was extracted from PBMCs with Trizol reagent. The percentages of naive CD45RAhigh/CD27high T cells were determined by flow cytometry on a PBMC aliquot from every donor. The CDR3 goes from the cysteine to the phenylalanine over 17 residues. Of all the DNA, just the CDR3 is kept, 51 bases in frame from base 1. CDR1 is given as WSHSY and CDR2 as SAAADI, both from the germline V gene. Trimming takes 6 bases off V and 2 bases off J; junction bases not matched to a gene: 13. What the study reported, not specific to this receptor: Estimates of total diversity based on one million sequenced T cells were considered lower bounds and underestimates. Because donor CMV infection status was unknown, age-related changes in expanded clonotypes were potentially confounded. Observed TCR beta diversity per million T cells fell roughly linearly with age, and a significant reduction was already apparent by age roughly 41. Conclusive comparison of naive and antigen-experienced compartments was prevented by the profiling of bulk unsorted PBMCs. There was a strong correlation between observed TCR beta diversity and the percentage of naive T cells measured by flow cytometry. Compared with the aged group, the long-lived group had more naive CD4+ T cells, fewer expanded clones and increased TCR diversity, a pattern suggesting age selection.

On this clonotype: Its target antigen remains unknown. Base qualities are not provided; no much larger clone lies one nucleotide away.

The rearrangement combines TRBV10-2 with TRBJ1-2; 9 bases in between match TRBD1. Sequencing input: blood. This receptor was obtained from a human donor in good health. CDR3 reads: CASSDLGAGTGNYGYTF. The bases read TGCGCCAGCAGCGATTTAGGCGCCGGGACAGGGAACTATGGCTACACCTTC.